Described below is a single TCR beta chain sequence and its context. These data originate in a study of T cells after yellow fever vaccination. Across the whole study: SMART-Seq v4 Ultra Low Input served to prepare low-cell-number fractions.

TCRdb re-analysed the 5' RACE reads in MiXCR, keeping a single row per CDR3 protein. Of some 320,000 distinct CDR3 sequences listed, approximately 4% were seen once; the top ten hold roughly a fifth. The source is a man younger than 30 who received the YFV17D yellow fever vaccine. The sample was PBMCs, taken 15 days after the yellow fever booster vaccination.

The CDR3 loop is CASSLAESPRGARWSPLHF. The CDR3 nucleotides are TGTGCCAGCAGTTTAGCGGAGTCCCCAAGGGGGGCCAGGTGGTCACCCCTCCACTTT. This chain uses TRBV12-3 or TRBV12-4 with TRBJ1-6, with a tentative D call TRBD1 (6 bases). V shed 0 bases and J shed 10 bases, with 25 bases lying between them. This CDR3 is built from 19 residues.